The entry that follows covers one T cell receptor beta chain sequence. The antigen this receptor binds is unknown. A junction end diverges from the germline sequence, so it may reflect a read error. CDR3 length: 14 amino acids, cysteine to phenylalanine. CDR3 DNA only is kept here, 42 bases in frame from base 1. The germline V gene supplies CDR1 SNHLY and CDR2 FYNNEI. The sample originates from a study of Tregs in tolerant kidney transplant recipients (dated by TCRdb to about 2019). Context from the whole study: The study used TCRbeta sequencing to identify donor-specific regulatory T cells before combined kidney and bone marrow transplantation, then tracked those cells after transplant. TCRbeta repertoire sequencing was used in 3 healthy controls to compare several methods for expanding Tregs specific for an allogeneic donor.

The investigation overall reported the following: Because the study included only a small number of patients, the results must be confirmed in larger populations and under other immunosuppression protocols. Biological reproducibility was not directly addressed, though technical replication error appeared minimal. Expanding Tregs with activated donor B cells appeared to identify the most biologically relevant and donor-specific TCRbeta repertoire.

For TCRbeta CDR3 sequencing, genomic DNA was extracted from sorted cells using the QIAGEN DNeasy Blood and Tissue Kit. High-throughput TCRbeta CDR3 sequencing, which included PCR amplification with bias correction and internal controls, was done commercially through immunoSEQ. On the study's bioinformatics: Unique productive TCRbeta sequences were defined by CDR3 nucleotide sequence where primers matched, and otherwise by CDR3 amino acid sequence together with Vbeta and Jbeta genes. To correct for sorting error, sequences found in more than one sorted population at a frequency ratio of 2:1 or less were discarded, and the remaining shared sequences were assigned to the population with the higher frequency. A sequence counted as donor-reactive if, in CFSE-low cells, the sequence had a frequency of at least 0.01% and was expanded at least 5-fold compared with unstimulated cells. Repertoire divergence was quantified by Jensen-Shannon divergence calculated from the top 100 TCRbeta sequences ranked by frequency. For any sample with multiple sequencing runs, sorting error was corrected in each run separately before the runs were pooled. This is the immuneACCESS table as TCRdb keeps it, with only in-frame sequences that have V and J called. A part of the clones is gone; compared with another copy, unresolved V genes explain less than half, and the rest is unexplained. D and trimming were read from the DNA, whereas the V and J calls and clone size are those reported in that table. In all, the sample holds about 240,000 clones, and roughly 80% of those were seen once. Of the sample, about 0.64% is held by the ten largest clones.

Thawed PBMCs were FACS-sorted into unstimulated Tregs (CD4+CD25+CD127-), CD4+ non-Tregs (CD4+CD25-), CD4 cells and CD8 cells. Blood from healthy controls was obtained either as purchased buffy coats or from healthy volunteers. Healthy control blood was processed by Ficoll density gradient to PBMCs and cryopreserved; patient PBMCs were collected before and after transplant. Rearrangement joined TRBV2 to TRBJ2-1; the D gene assignment is ambiguous. This clonotype was obtained from a human donor in good health. Material: CD4+ T cells from blood. CDR3 loop: CASCELISYNEQFF. In nucleotides, the sequence is TGTGCCAGCTGTGAGCTTATCTCCTACAATGAGCAGTTCTTC.